Listed below are T cell receptor beta chains from one sample, sequenced in a study of PD-1 blockade in mismatch repair-deficient tumors. Clones were sequenced by immunoSEQ multiplex PCR, and TCRdb holds only the in-frame ones, with some missing. Of about 120,000 clones in the sample, approximately 86% were seen once. This specimen consisted of peripheral blood, obtained 44 weeks after starting pembrolizumab. Receptor source: an adult with mismatch repair-deficient cancer. CDR3s include the opening cysteine and the closing phenylalanine or tryptophan. Each record gives: clone size, V gene, D gene, J gene, CDR3 protein, CDR3 DNA. A D gene is named only where the DNA matches it firmly. Part of the rows lack a size; the others show once, few, many or a class for expanded clones.

>-|TRBV7-8|-|TRBJ2-7
CASSLGGFTGTSYEQYF
TGTGCCAGCAGCTTAGGGGGGTTCACAGGGACCTCCTACGAGCAGTACTTC
>-|TRBV4-3|-|TRBJ2-2
CASSQEGWNTGELFF
TGCGCCAGCAGCCAAGAGGGGTGGAACACCGGGGAGCTGTTTTTT
>-|TRBV7-9|-|TRBJ2-2
CASSLVLRELFF
TGTGCCAGCAGCTTAGTCCTTAGGGAGCTGTTTTTT
>-|TRBV27|TRBD2|TRBJ2-7
CASRALAEITYEQYF
TGTGCCAGCAGAGCACTAGCGGAGATTACCTACGAGCAGTACTTC
>-|TRBV6-1|-|TRBJ2-7
CASSVAGILYF
TGTGCCAGCAGTGTAGCAGGTATTCTTTACTTC
>-|TRBV28|-|TRBJ2-3
CASSELLGRGSTDTQYF
TGTGCCAGCAGCGAATTACTAGGACGAGGGAGCACAGATACGCAGTATTTT
>-|TRBV2|-|TRBJ1-2
CARQGEDYGYTF
TGTGCCAGACAGGGTGAGGACTATGGCTACACCTTC
>-|TRBV29-1|-|TRBJ2-7
CSARDGSYEQYF
TGCAGCGCCCGGGACGGATCCTACGAGCAGTACTTC
>-|TRBV7-6|-|TRBJ2-7
CASSLEVGTPLEQYF
TGTGCCAGCAGCTTAGAAGTCGGGACCCCTCTCGAGCAGTACTTC
>-|TRBV27|-|TRBJ2-1
CASSAKFTSITNEQFF
TGTGCCAGCAGTGCAAAATTCACATCCATTACAAATGAGCAGTTCTTC
>-|TRBV9|-|TRBJ1-2
CASSIDRYGYTF
TGTGCCAGCAGCATTGACAGATATGGCTACACCTTC
>-|TRBV5-1|-|TRBJ2-5
CASSDSPFETQYF
TGCGCCAGCAGCGACTCCCCCTTCGAGACCCAGTACTTC
>-|TRBV10-3|-|TRBJ1-1
CAISGVWNTEAFF
TGTGCCATCAGCGGGGTATGGAACACTGAAGCTTTCTTT
>-|TRBV6-5|-|TRBJ2-1
CASSLQSSYNEQFF
TGTGCCAGCAGTTTGCAGAGCTCCTACAATGAGCAGTTCTTC
>-|TRBV6-5|TRBD1|TRBJ2-4
CASSSLQGAKNIQYF
TGTGCCAGCAGCTCACTACAGGGGGCCAAAAACATTCAGTACTTC
>-|TRBV20-1|-|TRBJ2-5
CSAQGQETQYF
TGCAGTGCCCAAGGCCAAGAGACCCAGTACTTC
>-|TRBV9|TRBD1|TRBJ2-5
CASSVYSQGAQETQYF
TGTGCCAGCAGCGTATACTCGCAGGGGGCCCAAGAGACCCAGTACTTC
>-|TRBV5-1|-|TRBJ2-1
CASTSSYNEQFF
TGCGCCAGCACCTCGAGCTACAATGAGCAGTTCTTC
>-|TRBV30|-|TRBJ1-2
CAWSVPYYRNWDYGYTF
TGTGCCTGGAGTGTACCCTACTACAGAAACTGGGACTATGGCTACACCTTC
>-|TRBV4-1|TRBD2|TRBJ2-5
CASSQKPLAAPYQETQYF
TGCGCCAGCAGCCAAAAACCTCTAGCGGCCCCGTACCAAGAGACCCAGTACTTC
>-|TRBV7-6|-|TRBJ2-5
CASSLRIGGVGETQYF
TGTGCCAGCAGCTTAAGGATCGGAGGGGTGGGAGAGACCCAGTACTTC
>once|TRBV11-2|-|TRBJ2-7
CASSLVTYEQYF
TGTGCCAGCAGCTTAGTTACCTACGAGCAGTACTTC
>once|TRBV30|TRBD2|TRBJ2-1
CAWRASGRVYNEQFF
TGTGCCTGGAGAGCCAGCGGGAGGGTTTACAATGAGCAGTTCTTC
>-|TRBV20-1|-|TRBJ2-3
CSATTTDTQYF
TGCAGTGCTACCACTACAGATACGCAGTATTTT
>-|TRBV11-3|TRBD2|TRBJ2-7
CASSPRLAGVYEQYF
TGTGCCAGCAGCCCCCGGCTAGCGGGAGTGTACGAGCAGTACTTC
>-|TRBV29-1|-|TRBJ1-2
CSPNPGSYGYTF
TGCAGCCCCAATCCGGGTTCCTATGGCTACACCTTC
>-|TRBV19|-|TRBJ1-5
CASTTGFNQPQHF
TGTGCCAGTACCACAGGGTTCAATCAGCCCCAGCATTTT
>-|TRBV6-6|TRBD2|TRBJ2-7
CASSYSREHPYEQYF
TGTGCCAGCAGTTACTCGCGGGAGCATCCCTACGAGCAGTACTTC
>-|TRBV30|TRBD1|TRBJ1-2
CAWSVRRTGKSGYTF
TGTGCCTGGAGTGTACGCAGGACAGGCAAAAGTGGCTACACCTTC
>-|TRBV5-1|-|TRBJ2-1
CASSLERSYNEQFF
TGCGCCAGCAGCTTGGAACGGTCCTACAATGAGCAGTTCTTC
>-|TRBV28|TRBD2|TRBJ2-7
CASAGTGTTYEQYF
TGTGCCAGCGCAGGGACCGGGACTACCTACGAGCAGTACTTC
>-|TRBV15|-|TRBJ1-1
CATSSTRNTEAFF
TGTGCCACCAGCAGTACACGGAACACTGAAGCTTTCTTT
>few|TRBV5-4|TRBD1|TRBJ2-2
CASSSRDRGTGELFF
TGTGCCAGCAGCTCTCGGGACAGGGGCACCGGGGAGCTGTTTTTT
>-|TRBV6-5|-|TRBJ1-1
CASSYLANTEAFF
TGTGCCAGCAGTTACTTAGCGAACACTGAAGCTTTCTTT
>-|TRBV6-6|-|TRBJ2-7
CASSYGRYEQYF
TGTGCCAGCAGTTACGGGCGATACGAGCAGTACTTC
>-|TRBV2|-|TRBJ2-1
CASSAQSSYNEQFF
TGTGCCAGCAGTGCTCAGAGCTCCTACAATGAGCAGTTCTTC
>-|TRBV11-1|-|TRBJ1-1
CASSKWAGNTEAFF
TGTGCCAGCAGCAAGTGGGCAGGGAACACTGAAGCTTTCTTT
>once|TRBV11-3|-|TRBJ2-3
CASSFGGLGDTQYF
TGTGCCAGCAGCTTTGGGGGGCTGGGAGATACGCAGTATTTT
>-|TRBV27|-|TRBJ2-1
CASSFVQSPYNEQFF
TGTGCCAGCAGTTTCGTCCAGAGTCCTTACAATGAGCAGTTCTTC
>-|TRBV7-9|-|TRBJ2-5
CASSSSGGPQETQYF
TGTGCCAGCAGCTCGTCCGGGGGGCCCCAAGAGACCCAGTACTTC
>-|TRBV12-5|-|TRBJ1-5
CASGLVLVTGRAPNQPQHF
TGTGCTAGTGGTTTGGTCCTCGTAACAGGACGGGCCCCCAATCAGCCCCAGCATTTT
>-|TRBV6-6|-|TRBJ1-5
CASGRGPNQPQHF
TGTGCCAGTGGACGGGGGCCCAATCAGCCCCAGCATTTT
>-|TRBV6-5|TRBD1|TRBJ1-1
CASSTTGKNTEAFF
TGTGCCAGCAGTACGACAGGGAAGAACACTGAAGCTTTCTTT
>-|TRBV7-9|TRBD1|TRBJ2-5
CASSSGQGRETQYF
TGTGCCAGCAGTTCGGGACAGGGGCGGGAGACCCAGTACTTC
>-|TRBV5-8|TRBD2|TRBJ2-3
CASSLRTSSTDTQYF
TGTGCCAGCAGCTTGCGGACTAGCTCCACAGATACGCAGTATTTT
>-|TRBV7-6|TRBD2|TRBJ2-1
CASSPEAGTYNEQFF
TGTGCCAGCAGCCCCGAAGCGGGGACGTACAATGAGCAGTTCTTC
>-|TRBV10-2|TRBD1|TRBJ1-1
CASSESPGQLNTEAFF
TGCGCCAGCAGTGAGTCCCCGGGACAGCTTAACACTGAAGCTTTCTTT
>-|TRBV2|TRBD1|TRBJ2-5
CASSDRGRETQYF
TGTGCCAGCAGTGACAGGGGGCGAGAGACCCAGTACTTC
>once|TRBV19|-|TRBJ2-6
CASSLRDLSSGANVLTF
TGTGCCAGTAGTCTCAGGGACCTCAGCTCTGGGGCCAACGTCCTGACTTTC
>-|TRBV7-9|TRBD2|TRBJ2-7
CASRKAGGPVRNYEQYF
TGTGCCAGCAGGAAAGCGGGAGGGCCTGTCCGGAACTACGAGCAGTACTTC
>-|TRBV28|TRBD2|TRBJ2-7
CASNPGGLAGSEQYF
TGTGCCAGCAACCCTGGGGGACTAGCGGGATCCGAGCAGTACTTC
>-|TRBV12-5|-|TRBJ1-5
CASVQDSNQPQHF
TGTGCTAGTGTCCAGGATAGCAATCAGCCCCAGCATTTT
>-|TRBV19|-|TRBJ1-1
CASSIGTDNTEAFF
TGTGCCAGTAGTATAGGGACAGATAACACTGAAGCTTTCTTT
>-|TRBV30|TRBD1|TRBJ1-5
CAWQGQGNQPQHF
TGTGCCTGGCAAGGACAGGGCAATCAGCCCCAGCATTTT
>-|TRBV4-1|-|TRBJ1-1
CASSQYIGAVNTEAFF
TGCGCCAGCAGCCAATATATAGGGGCCGTGAACACTGAAGCTTTCTTT
>-|TRBV30|-|TRBJ2-3
CAWSVGADRTTDTQYF
TGTGCCTGGAGTGTAGGTGCCGACAGGACCACAGATACGCAGTATTTT
>once|TRBV14|-|TRBJ2-7
CASSQVGTPHEQYF
TGTGCCAGCAGCCAAGTAGGGACCCCGCACGAGCAGTACTTC
>few|TRBV29-1|-|TRBJ1-3
CSVFVPNTIYF
TGCAGCGTCTTCGTTCCAAACACCATATATTTT